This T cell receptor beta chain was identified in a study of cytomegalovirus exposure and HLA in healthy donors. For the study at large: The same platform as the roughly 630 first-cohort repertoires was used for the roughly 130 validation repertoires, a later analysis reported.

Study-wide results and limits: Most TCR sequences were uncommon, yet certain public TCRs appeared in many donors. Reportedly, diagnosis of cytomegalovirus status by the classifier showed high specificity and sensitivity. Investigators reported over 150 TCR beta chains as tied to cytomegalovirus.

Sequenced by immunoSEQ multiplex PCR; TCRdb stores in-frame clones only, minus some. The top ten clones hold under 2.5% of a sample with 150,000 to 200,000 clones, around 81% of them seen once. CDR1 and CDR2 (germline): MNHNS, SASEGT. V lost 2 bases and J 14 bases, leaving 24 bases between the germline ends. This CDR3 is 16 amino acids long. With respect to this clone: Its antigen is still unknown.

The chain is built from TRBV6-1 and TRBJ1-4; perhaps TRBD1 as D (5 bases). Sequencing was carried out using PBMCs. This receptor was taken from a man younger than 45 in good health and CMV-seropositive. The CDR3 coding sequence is TGTGCCAGCAGTGAAAGTTCTCGACAGTTTCAAGTGGGCCTGTTTTTT. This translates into CASSESSRQFQVGLFF.